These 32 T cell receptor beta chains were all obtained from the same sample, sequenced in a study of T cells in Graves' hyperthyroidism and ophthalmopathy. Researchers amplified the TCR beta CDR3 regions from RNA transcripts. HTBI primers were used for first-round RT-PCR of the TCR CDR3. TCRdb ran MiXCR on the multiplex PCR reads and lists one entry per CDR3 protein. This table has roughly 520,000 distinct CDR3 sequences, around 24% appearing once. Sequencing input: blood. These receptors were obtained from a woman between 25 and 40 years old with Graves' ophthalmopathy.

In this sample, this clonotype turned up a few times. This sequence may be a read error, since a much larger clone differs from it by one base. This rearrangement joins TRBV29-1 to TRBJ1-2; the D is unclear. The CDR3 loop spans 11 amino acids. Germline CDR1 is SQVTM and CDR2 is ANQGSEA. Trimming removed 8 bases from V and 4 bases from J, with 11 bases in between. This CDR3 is CSIQDRYGYTF. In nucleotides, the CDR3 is TGCAGCATCCAGGACCGCTATGGCTACACCTTC.

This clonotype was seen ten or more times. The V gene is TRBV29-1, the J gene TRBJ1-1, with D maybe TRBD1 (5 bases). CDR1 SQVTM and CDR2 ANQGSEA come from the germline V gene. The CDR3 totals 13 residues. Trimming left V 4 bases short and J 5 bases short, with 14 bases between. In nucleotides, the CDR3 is TGCAGCGTTGGACGGCAGGGAGGGACTGAAGCTTTCTTT. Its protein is CSVGRQGGTEAFF.

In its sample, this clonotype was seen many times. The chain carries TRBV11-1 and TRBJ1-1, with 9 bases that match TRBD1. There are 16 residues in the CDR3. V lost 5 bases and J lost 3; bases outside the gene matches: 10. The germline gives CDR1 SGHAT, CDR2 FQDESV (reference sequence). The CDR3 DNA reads TGTGCCAGCAGCCCTGTGGGACAGGGCACGCACACTGAAGCTTTCTTT. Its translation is CASSPVGQGTHTEAFF.

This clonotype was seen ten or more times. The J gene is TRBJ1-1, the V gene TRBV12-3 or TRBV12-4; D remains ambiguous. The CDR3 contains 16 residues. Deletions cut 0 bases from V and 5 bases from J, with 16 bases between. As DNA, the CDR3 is TGTGCCAGCAGTTTAGCATTTAGAGGGAGGGAGACTGAAGCTTTCTTT. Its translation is CASSLAFRGRETEAFF.

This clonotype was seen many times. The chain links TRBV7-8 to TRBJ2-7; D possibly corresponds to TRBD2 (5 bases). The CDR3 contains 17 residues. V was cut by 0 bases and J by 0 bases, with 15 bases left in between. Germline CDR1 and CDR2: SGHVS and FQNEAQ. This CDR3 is CASSLANRGLSSYEQYF. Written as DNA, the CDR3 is TGTGCCAGCAGCTTAGCGAATCGGGGTCTGAGCTCCTACGAGCAGTACTTC.

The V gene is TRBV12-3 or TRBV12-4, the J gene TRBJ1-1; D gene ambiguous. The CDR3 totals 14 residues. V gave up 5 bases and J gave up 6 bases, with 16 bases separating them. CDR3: CASSPLAGRAEAFF. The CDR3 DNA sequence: TGTGCCAGCAGTCCCCTTGCAGGTCGGGCTGAAGCTTTCTTT.

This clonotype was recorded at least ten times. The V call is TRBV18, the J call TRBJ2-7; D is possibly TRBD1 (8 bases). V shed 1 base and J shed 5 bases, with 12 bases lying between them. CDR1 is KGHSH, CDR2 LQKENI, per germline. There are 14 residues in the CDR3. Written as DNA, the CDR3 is TGTGCCAGCTCACCACTTACAGGGGGGGACGAGCAGTACTTC. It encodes CASSPLTGGDEQYF. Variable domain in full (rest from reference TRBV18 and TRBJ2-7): NAGVMQNPRHLVRRRGQEARLRCSPMKGHSHVYWYRQLPEEGLKFMVYLQKENIIDESGMPKERFSAEFPKEGPSILRIQQVVRGDSAAYFCASSPLTGGDEQYFGPGTRLTVT.

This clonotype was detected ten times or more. The CDR3 DNA sequence: TGCGCCAGCAGCCCTACTAGCGCGAACACCGGGGAGCTGTTTTTT. Its protein is CASSPTSANTGELFF. The chain couples TRBV5-1 to TRBJ2-2, with 7 bases fitting TRBD2. V trimming: 4 bases; J trimming: 0 bases; junction bases outside the gene matches: 3. The CDR3 totals 15 residues. CDR1 and CDR2 from the germline V gene are SGHRS and YFSETQ.

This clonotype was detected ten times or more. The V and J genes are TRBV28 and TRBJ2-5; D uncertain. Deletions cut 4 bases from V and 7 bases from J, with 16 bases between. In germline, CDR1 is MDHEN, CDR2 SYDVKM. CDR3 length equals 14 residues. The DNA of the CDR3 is TGTGCCAGCAGTTATCCGCTAAAGGGCGGGACCCAGTACTTC. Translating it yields CASSYPLKGGTQYF. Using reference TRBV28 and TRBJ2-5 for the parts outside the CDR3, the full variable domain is DVKVTQSSRYLVKRTGEKVFLECVQDMDHENMFWYRQDPGLGLRLIYFSYDVKMKEKGDIPEGYSVSREKKERFSLILESASTNQTSMYLCASSYPLKGGTQYFGPGTRLLVL.

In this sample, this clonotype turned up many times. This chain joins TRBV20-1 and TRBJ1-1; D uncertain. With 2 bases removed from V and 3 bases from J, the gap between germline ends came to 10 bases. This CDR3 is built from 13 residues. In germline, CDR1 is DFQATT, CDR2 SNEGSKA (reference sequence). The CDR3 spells CSARRAAYTEAFF. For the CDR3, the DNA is TGCAGTGCTAGACGGGCAGCTTACACTGAAGCTTTCTTT.

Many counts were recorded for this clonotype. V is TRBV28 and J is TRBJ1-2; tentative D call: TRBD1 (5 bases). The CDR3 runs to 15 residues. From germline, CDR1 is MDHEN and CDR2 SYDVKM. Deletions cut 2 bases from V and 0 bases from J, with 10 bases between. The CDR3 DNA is TGTGCCAGCAGTTTACCCGACAGAACTAACTATGGCTACACCTTC. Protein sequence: CASSLPDRTNYGYTF.

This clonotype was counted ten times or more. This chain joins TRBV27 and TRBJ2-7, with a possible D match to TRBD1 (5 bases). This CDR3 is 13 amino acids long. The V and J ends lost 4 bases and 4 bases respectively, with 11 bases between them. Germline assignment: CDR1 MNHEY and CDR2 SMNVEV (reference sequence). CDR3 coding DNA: TGTGCCAGCAGTTCCCCTGACAGATACGAGCAGTACTTC. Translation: CASSSPDRYEQYF.

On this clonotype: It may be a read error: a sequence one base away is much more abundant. Here the CDR3 reads CASREATGGEQYF. The DNA for the CDR3 is TGTGCCAGCAGGGAAGCCACCGGGGGCGAGCAGTACTTC. V is TRBV6-1 and J is TRBJ2-7, with a possible D match to TRBD2 (6 bases). This CDR3 comprises 13 residues. CDR1 and CDR2 from the germline V gene are MNHNS and SASEGT.

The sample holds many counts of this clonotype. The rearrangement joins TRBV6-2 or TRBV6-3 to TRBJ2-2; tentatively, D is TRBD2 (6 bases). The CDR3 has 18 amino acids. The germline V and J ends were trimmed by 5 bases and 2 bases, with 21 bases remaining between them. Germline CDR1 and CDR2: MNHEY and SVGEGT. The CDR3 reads CASSRTPPAGLNTGELFF. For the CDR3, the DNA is TGTGCCAGCAGTCGTACCCCTCCAGCGGGCCTCAACACCGGGGAGCTGTTTTTT.

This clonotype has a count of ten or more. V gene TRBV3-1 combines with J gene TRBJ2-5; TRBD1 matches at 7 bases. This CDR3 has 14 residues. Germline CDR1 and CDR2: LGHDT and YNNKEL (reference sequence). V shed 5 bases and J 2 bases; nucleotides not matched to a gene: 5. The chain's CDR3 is CASSDRVIQETQYF. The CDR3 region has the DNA TGTGCCAGCAGCGACAGGGTAATACAAGAGACCCAGTACTTC.

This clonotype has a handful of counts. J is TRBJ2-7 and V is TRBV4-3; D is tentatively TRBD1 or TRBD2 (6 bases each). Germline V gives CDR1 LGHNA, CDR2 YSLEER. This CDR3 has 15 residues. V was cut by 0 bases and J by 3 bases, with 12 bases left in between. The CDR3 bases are TGCGCCAGCAGCCAAGATATGGAGGGGGTCTACGAGCAGTACTTC. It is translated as CASSQDMEGVYEQYF.

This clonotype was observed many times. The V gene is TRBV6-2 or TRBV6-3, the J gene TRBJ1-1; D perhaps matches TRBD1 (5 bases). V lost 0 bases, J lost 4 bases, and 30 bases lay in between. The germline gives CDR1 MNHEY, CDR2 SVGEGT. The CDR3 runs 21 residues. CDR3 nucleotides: TGTGCCAGCAGTTACTCTCTCCTAGCAGGTTCGACAGTACCTACAGTCACTGAAGCTTTCTTT. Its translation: CASSYSLLAGSTVPTVTEAFF.

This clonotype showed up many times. The CDR3 reads CSARQGGGVAFF. In DNA form, the CDR3 reads TGCAGTGCTAGACAGGGAGGAGGGGTAGCTTTCTTT. The gene calls are TRBV20-1 and TRBJ1-1; D might be TRBD1 (5 bases). With 2 bases removed from V and 10 bases from J, the gap between germline ends came to 14 bases. CDR1 DFQATT and CDR2 SNEGSKA come from the germline V gene (reference sequence). The CDR3 runs to 12 residues.

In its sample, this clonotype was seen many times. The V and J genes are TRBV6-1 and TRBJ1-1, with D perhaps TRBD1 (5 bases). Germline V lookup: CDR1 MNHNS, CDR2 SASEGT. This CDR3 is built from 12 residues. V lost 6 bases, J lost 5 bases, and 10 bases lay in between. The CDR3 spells CASSQGVTEAFF. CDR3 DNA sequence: TGTGCCAGCAGCCAAGGGGTGACTGAAGCTTTCTTT.

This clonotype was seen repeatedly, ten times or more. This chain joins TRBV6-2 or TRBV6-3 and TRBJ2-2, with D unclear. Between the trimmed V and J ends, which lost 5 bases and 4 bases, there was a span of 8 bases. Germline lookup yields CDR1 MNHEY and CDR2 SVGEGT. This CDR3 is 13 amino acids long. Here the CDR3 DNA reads TGTGCCAGCAGTGACAACCCCACCGGGGAGCTGTTTTTT. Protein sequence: CASSDNPTGELFF.

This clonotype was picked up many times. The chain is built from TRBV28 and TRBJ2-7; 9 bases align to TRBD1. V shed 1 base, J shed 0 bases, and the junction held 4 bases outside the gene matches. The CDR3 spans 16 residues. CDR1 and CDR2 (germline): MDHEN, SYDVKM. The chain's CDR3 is CASSLSWDRASYEQYF. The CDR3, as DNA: TGTGCCAGCAGTTTATCGTGGGACAGGGCCTCCTACGAGCAGTACTTC.

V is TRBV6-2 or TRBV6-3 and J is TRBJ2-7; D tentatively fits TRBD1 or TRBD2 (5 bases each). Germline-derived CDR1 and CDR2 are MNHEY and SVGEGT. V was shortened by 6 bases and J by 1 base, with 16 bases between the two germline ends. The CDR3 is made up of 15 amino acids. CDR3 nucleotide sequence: TGTGCCAGCAGGGGTAGGGACCTTATATCCTACGAGCAGTACTTC. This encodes CASRGRDLISYEQYF.

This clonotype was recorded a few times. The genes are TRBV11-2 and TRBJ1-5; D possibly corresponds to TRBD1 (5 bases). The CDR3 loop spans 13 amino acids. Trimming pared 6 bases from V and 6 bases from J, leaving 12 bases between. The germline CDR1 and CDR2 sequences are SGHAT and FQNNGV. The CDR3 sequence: CASSSQGFQPQHF. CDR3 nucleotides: TGTGCCAGCAGTTCGCAGGGCTTTCAGCCCCAGCATTTT.

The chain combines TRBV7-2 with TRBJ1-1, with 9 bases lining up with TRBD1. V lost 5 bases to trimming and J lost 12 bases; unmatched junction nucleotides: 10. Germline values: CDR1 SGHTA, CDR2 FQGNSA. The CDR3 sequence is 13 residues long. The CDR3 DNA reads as TGTGCCAGCAGCCGAACAGGGGGCGAGTCATCTTTCTTT. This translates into CASSRTGGESSFF. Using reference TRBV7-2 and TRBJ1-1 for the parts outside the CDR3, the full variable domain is GAGVSQSPSNKVTEKGKDVELRCDPISGHTALYWYRQSLGQGLEFLIYFQGNSAPDKSGLPSDRFSAERTGGSVSTLTIQRTQQEDSAVYLCASSRTGGESSFFGQGTRLTVV.

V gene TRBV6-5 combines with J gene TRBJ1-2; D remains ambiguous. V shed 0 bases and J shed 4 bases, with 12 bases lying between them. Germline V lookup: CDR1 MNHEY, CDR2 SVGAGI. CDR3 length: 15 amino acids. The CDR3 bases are TGTGCCAGCAGTTACTCCATCAACCTAATCTATGGCTACACCTTC. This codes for CASSYSINLIYGYTF.

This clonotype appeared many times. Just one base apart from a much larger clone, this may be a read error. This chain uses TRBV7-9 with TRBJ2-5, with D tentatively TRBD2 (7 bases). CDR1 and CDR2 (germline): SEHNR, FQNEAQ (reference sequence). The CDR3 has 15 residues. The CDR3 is CASSLALGGPEAQYF. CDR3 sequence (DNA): TGTGCCAGCAGCTTAGCGCTGGGGGGGCCAGAGGCCCAGTACTTC.

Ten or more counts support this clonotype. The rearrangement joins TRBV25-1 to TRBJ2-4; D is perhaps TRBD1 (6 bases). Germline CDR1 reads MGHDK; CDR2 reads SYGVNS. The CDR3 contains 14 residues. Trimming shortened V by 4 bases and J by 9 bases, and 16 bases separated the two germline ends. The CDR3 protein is CASSGWGRGGIQYF. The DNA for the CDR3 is TGTGCCAGCAGTGGGTGGGGGCGCGGAGGCATTCAGTACTTC. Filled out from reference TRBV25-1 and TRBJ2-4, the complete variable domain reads EADIYQTPRYLVIGTGKKITLECSQTMGHDKMYWYQQDPGMELHLIHYSYGVNSTEKGDLSSESTVSRIRTEHFPLTLESARPSHTSQYLCASSGWGRGGIQYFGAGTRLSVL.

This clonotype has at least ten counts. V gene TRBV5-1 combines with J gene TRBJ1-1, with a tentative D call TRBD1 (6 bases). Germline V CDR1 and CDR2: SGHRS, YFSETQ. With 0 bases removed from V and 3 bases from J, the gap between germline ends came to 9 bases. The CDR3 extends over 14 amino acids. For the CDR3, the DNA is TGCGCCAGCAGCTTGGGACAGGTCCACACTGAAGCTTTCTTT. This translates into CASSLGQVHTEAFF.

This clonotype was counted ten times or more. This CDR3 reads CSARVGAADTEAFF. CDR3 nucleotide sequence: TGCAGTGCTAGAGTTGGGGCGGCGGACACTGAAGCTTTCTTT. The chain couples TRBV20-1 to TRBJ1-1, with D possibly being TRBD1 (5 bases). Germline CDR1 is DFQATT and CDR2 is SNEGSKA (reference sequence). The V and J ends lost 1 base and 3 bases respectively, with 12 bases between them. CDR3 length: 14 residues.

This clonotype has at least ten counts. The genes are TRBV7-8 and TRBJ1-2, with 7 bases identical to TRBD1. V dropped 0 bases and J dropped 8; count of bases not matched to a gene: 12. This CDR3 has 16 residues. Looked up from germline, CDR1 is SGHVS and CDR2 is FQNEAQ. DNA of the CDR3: TGTGCCAGCAGCTTAGCTTTGACAGGGCTTATAGGAGGCTACACCTTC. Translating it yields CASSLALTGLIGGYTF.

The CDR3 sequence is CSAARGSGNTIYF. The CDR3 DNA reads TGCAGTGCCGCCCGAGGGTCCGGAAACACCATATATTTT. V is TRBV20-1 and J is TRBJ1-3; D is unresolved. The CDR3 has 13 amino acids. Germline V gene data show CDR1 as DFQATT and CDR2 as SNEGSKA (reference sequence). With 6 bases removed from V and 4 bases from J, the gap between germline ends came to 13 bases.

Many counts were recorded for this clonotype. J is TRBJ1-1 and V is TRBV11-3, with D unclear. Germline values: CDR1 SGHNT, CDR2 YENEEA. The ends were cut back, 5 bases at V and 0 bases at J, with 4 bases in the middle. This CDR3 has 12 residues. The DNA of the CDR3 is TGTGCCAGCAGCAATATGAACACTGAAGCTTTCTTT. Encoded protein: CASSNMNTEAFF.